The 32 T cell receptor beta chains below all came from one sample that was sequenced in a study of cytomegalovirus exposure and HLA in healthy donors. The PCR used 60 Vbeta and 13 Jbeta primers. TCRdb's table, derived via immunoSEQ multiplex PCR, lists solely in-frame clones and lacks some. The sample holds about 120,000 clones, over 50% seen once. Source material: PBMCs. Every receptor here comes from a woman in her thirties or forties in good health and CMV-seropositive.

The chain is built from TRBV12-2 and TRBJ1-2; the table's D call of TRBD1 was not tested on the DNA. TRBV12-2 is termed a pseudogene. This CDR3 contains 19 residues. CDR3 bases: TGTGCAAGTCGCTTAGGTACAAGGTGGTCCGGACAGGGGGCTCATGGCTACACCTTC. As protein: CASRLGTRWSGQGAHGYTF.

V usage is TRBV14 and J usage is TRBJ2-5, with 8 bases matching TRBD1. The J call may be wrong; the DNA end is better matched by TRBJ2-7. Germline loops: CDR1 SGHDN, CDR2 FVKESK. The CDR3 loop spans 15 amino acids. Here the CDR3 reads CASSSRDRSSYEQYF. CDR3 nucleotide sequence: TGTGCCAGCAGCTCCCGGGACAGGAGCTCCTACGAGCAGTACTTC.

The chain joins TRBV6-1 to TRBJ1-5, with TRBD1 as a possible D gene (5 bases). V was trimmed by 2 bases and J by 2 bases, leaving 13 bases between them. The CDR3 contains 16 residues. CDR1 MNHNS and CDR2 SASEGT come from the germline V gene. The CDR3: CASSELWGGGNQPQHF. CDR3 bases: TGTGCCAGCAGTGAACTATGGGGGGGAGGCAATCAGCCCCAGCATTTT.

For the CDR3, the DNA is TGTGCCAGCAGCGCCTATAGTGACTCCTACGAGCAGTACTTC. Its protein is CASSAYSDSYEQYF. The chain joins TRBV27 to TRBJ2-7; the D is unclear. Germline-derived CDR1 and CDR2 are MNHEY and SMNVEV (reference sequence). The CDR3 covers 14 residues. V gave up 6 bases and J gave up 0 bases, with 12 bases separating them.

CDR3 region: CASSLGGSETDTQYF. The CDR3 region has the DNA TGCGCCAGCAGCTTAGGGGGCTCGGAAACAGATACGCAGTATTTT. The chain couples TRBV5-1 to TRBJ2-3, with 7 bases matching TRBD1. Losses at the gene ends were 2 bases for V and 3 bases for J; bases not matched to a gene: 6. Germline assignment: CDR1 SGHRS and CDR2 YFSETQ. The CDR3 is made up of 15 amino acids.

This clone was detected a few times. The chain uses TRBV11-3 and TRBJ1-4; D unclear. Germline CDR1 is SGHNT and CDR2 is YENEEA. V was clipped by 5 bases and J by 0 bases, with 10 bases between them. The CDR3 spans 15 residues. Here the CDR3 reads CASSPGGATNEKLFF. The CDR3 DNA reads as TGTGCCAGCAGCCCTGGAGGAGCAACTAATGAAAAACTGTTTTTT.

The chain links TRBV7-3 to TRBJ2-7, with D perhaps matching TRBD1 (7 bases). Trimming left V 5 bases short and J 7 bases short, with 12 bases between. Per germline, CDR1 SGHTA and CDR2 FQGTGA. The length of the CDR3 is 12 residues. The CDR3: CASSMTGREQYF. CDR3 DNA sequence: TGTGCCAGCAGCATGACAGGGAGGGAGCAGTACTTC.

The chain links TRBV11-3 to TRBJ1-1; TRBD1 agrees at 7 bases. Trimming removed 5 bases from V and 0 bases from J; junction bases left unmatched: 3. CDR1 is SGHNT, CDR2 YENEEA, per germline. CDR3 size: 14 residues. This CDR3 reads CASSATGMNTEAFF. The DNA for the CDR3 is TGTGCCAGCAGCGCGACAGGGATGAACACTGAAGCTTTCTTT.

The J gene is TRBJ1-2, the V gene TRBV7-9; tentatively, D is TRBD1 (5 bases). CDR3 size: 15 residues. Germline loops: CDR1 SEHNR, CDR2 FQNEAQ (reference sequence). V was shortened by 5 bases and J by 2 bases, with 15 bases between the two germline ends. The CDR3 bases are TGTGCCAGCAGCCCCTCCACAGGAGTGAACTATGGCTACACCTTC. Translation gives CASSPSTGVNYGYTF.

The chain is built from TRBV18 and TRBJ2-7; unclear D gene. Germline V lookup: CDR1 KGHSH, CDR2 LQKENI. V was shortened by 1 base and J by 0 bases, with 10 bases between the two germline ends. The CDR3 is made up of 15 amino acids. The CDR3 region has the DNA TGTGCCAGCTCACCACAAATGGAGAGCTCCTACGAGCAGTACTTC. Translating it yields CASSPQMESSYEQYF.

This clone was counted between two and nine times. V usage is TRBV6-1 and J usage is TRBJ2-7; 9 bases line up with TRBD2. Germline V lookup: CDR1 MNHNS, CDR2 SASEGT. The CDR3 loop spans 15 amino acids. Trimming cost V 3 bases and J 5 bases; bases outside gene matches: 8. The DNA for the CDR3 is TGTGCCAGCAGTGACGGAGCCAGCGGGAGGCACGAGCAGTACTTC. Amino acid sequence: CASSDGASGRHEQYF.

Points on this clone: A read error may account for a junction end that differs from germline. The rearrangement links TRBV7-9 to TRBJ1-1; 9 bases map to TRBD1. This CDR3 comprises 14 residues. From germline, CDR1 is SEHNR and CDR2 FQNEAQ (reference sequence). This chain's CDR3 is CSSSLQGARAEAFF. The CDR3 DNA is TGTTCCAGCAGCTTACAGGGGGCGAGGGCTGAAGCTTTCTTT.

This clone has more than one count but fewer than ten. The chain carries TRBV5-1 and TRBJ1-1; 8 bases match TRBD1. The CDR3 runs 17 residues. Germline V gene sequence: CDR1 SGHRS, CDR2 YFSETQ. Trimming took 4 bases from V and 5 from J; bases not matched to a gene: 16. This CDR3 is CASSGGPPGGAGTEAFF. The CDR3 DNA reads TGCGCCAGCAGCGGGGGTCCACCAGGGGGCGCGGGTACTGAAGCTTTCTTT. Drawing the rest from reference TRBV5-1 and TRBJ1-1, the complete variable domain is KAGVTQTPRYLIKTRGQQVTLSCSPISGHRSVSWYQQTPGQGLQFLFEYFSETQRNKGNFPGRFSGRQFSNSRSEMNVSTLELGDSALYLCASSGGPPGGAGTEAFFGQGTRLTVV.

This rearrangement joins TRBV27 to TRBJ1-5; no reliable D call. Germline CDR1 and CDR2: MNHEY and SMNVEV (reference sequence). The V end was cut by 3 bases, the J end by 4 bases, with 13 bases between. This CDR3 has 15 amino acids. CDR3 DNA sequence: TGTGCCAGCAGTTTCGGACTGAACGCGAATCAGCCCCAGCATTTT. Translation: CASSFGLNANQPQHF.

The CDR3 sequence: CASSIVAASTDTQYF. CDR3 bases: TGTGCCAGTAGTATTGTAGCGGCTAGCACAGATACGCAGTATTTT. J is TRBJ2-3 and V is TRBV19, with D possibly TRBD2 on 6 matching bases. CDR1 is LNHDA and CDR2 is SQIVND in the germline V gene (reference sequence). The CDR3 spans 15 residues. V was trimmed by 3 bases and J by 0 bases, leaving 10 bases between them.

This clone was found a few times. CDR3 in DNA: TGTGCCTGGAGTGTAGGGGTAATAGGATCCTACGAGCAGTACTTC. Its translation is CAWSVGVIGSYEQYF. The rearrangement links TRBV30 to TRBJ2-7; tentatively, D is TRBD1 (5 bases). Germline V gene data show CDR1 as GTSNPN and CDR2 as SVGIG (reference sequence). There are 15 residues in the CDR3. V was cut by 0 bases and J by 1 base, with 13 bases left in between.

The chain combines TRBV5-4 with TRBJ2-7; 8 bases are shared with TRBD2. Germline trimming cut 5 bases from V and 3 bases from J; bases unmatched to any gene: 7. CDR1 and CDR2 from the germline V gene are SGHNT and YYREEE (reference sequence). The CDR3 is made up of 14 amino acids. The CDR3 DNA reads TGTGCCAGCAGTGATATAGCGGGAAGCTACGAGCAGTACTTC. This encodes CASSDIAGSYEQYF.

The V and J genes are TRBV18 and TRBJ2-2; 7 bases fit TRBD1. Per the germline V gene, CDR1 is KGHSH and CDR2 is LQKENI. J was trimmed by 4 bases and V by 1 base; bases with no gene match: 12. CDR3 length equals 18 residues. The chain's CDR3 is CASSPRIPTGTVTGELFF. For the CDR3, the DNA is TGTGCCAGCTCACCACGTATCCCGACAGGGACGGTCACCGGGGAGCTGTTTTTT.

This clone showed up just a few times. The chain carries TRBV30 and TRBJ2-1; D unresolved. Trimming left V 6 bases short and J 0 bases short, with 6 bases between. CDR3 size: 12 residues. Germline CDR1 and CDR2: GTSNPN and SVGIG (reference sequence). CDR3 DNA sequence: TGTGCCTGCTATAGCTCCTACAATGAGCAGTTCTTC. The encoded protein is CACYSSYNEQFF. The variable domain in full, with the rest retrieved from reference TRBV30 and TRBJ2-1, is SQTIHQWPATLVQPVGSPLSLECTVEGTSNPNLYWYRQAAGRGLQLLFYSVGIGQISSEVPQNLSASRPQDRQFILSSKKLLLSDSGFYLCACYSSYNEQFFGPGTRLTVL.

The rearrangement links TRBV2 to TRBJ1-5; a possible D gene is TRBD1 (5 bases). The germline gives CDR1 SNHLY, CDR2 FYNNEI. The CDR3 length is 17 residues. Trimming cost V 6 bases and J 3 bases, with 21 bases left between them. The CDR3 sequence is CASSPGQGKDINQPQHF. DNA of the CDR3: TGTGCCAGCAGCCCCGGCCAGGGAAAAGATATCAATCAGCCCCAGCATTTT.

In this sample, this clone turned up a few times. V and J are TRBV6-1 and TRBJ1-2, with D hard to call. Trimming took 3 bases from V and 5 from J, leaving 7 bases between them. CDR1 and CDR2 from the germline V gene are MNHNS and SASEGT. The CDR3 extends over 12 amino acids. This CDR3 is CASSDFLYGYTF. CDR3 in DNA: TGTGCCAGCAGTGACTTCCTATATGGCTACACCTTC.

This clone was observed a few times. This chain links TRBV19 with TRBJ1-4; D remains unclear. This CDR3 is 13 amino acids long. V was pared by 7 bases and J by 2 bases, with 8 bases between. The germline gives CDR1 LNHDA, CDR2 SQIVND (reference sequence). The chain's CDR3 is CASTYGTNEKLFF. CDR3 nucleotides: TGTGCCAGTACTTACGGGACTAATGAAAAACTGTTTTTT.

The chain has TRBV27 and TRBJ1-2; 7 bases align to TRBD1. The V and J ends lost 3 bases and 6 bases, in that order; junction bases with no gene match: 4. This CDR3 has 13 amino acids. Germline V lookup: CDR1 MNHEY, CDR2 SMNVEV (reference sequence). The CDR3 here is CASSFTGEDGYTF. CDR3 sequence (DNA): TGTGCCAGCAGTTTCACAGGGGAGGATGGCTACACCTTC.

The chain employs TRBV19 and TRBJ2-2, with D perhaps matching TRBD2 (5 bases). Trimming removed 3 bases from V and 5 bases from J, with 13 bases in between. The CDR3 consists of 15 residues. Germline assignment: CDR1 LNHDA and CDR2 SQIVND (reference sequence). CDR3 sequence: CASSIRGMTTGELFF. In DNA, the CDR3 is TGTGCCAGTAGTATCAGAGGGATGACGACCGGGGAGCTGTTTTTT.

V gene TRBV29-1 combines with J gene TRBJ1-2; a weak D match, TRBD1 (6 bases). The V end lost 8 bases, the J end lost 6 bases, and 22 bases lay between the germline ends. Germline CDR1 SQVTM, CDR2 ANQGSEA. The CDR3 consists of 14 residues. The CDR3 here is CSIQGQFGKDGYTF. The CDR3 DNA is TGCAGCATTCAAGGACAGTTCGGAAAGGATGGCTACACCTTC.

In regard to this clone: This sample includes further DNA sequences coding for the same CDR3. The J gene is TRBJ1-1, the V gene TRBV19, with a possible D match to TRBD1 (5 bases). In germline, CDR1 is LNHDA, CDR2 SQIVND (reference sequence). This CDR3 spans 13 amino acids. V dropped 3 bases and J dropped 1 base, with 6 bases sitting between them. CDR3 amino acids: CASSIDRNTEAFF. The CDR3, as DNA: TGTGCCAGTAGTATTGACAGGAACACTGAAGCTTTCTTT.

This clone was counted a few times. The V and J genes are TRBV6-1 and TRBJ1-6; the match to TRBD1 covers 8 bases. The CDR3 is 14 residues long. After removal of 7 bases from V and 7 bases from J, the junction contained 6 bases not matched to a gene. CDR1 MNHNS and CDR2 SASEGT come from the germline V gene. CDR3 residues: CASTTGQGNSPLHF. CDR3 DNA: TGTGCCAGCACCACCGGACAGGGAAATTCACCCCTCCACTTT.

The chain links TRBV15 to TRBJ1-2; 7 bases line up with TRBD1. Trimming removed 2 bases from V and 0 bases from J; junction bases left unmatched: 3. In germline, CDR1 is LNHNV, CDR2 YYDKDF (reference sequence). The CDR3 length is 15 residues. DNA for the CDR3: TGTGCCACCAGCAGATTCAGGGGGGCTAACTATGGCTACACCTTC. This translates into CATSRFRGANYGYTF.

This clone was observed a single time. CDR3 residues: CAISAGGSSGNTIYF. The CDR3 DNA sequence: TGTGCCATCAGTGCAGGGGGGAGCTCTGGAAACACCATATATTTT. The chain employs TRBV10-3 and TRBJ1-3; 7 nucleotides agree with TRBD1. After removal of 4 bases from V and 0 bases from J, the junction contained 3 bases not matched to a gene. This CDR3 is built from 15 residues. Germline-derived CDR1 and CDR2 are ENHRY and SYGVKD.

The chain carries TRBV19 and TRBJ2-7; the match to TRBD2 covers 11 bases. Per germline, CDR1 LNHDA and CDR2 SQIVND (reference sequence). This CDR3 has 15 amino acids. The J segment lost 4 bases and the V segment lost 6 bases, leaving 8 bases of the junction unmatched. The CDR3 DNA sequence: TGTGCCAGTAGCTTAGCGGGGGGGCCTTCATACGAGCAGTACTTC. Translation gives CASSLAGGPSYEQYF.

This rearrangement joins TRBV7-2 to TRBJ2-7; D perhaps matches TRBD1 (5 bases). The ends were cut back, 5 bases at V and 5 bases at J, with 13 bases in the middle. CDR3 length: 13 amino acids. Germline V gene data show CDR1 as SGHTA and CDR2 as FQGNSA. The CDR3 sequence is CASSLLQGHEQYF. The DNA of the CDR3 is TGTGCCAGCAGCCTGCTCCAGGGCCACGAGCAGTACTTC.

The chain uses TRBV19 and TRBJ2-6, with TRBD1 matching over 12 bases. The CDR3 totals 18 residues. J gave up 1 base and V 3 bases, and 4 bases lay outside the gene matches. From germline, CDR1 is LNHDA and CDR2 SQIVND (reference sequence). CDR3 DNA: TGTGCCAGTAGTATGAGGGGACAGGGGGCGTCTGGGGCCAACGTCCTGACTTTC. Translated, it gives CASSMRGQGASGANVLTF.